Following are 17 T cell receptor beta chains from one sample sequenced in a study of T cells in Graves' hyperthyroidism and ophthalmopathy. Amplified TCR beta CDR3 regions came from RNA transcripts. First-round RT-PCR of the TCR CDR3 relied on the HTBI primer set. Using its own MiXCR run on the multiplex PCR reads, TCRdb lists one record per CDR3 protein. The sample has about 300,000 distinct CDR3 sequences, roughly a fifth seen once. Sequencing input: blood. The receptors were sampled from a middle-aged man with Graves' ophthalmopathy.

This clonotype was seen many times. V usage is TRBV7-6 and J usage is TRBJ2-5, with TRBD2 identical over 8 bases. Trimming took 5 bases from V and 5 from J; bases not matched to a gene: 13. The CDR3 totals 16 residues. Germline values: CDR1 SGHVS, CDR2 FNYEAQ. CDR3 DNA: TGTGCCAGCAGCCCCCGAGTAGCGGGAAAGGGGGAGACCCAGTACTTC. Its translation is CASSPRVAGKGETQYF.

The chain employs TRBV13 and TRBJ1-1; 7 bases line up with TRBD1. This CDR3 region has 14 residues. J was trimmed by 6 bases and V by 5 bases; bases with no gene match: 9. Germline V CDR1 and CDR2: PRHDT, FYEKMQ (reference sequence). This CDR3 reads CASSPPTGEPEAFF. DNA of the CDR3: TGTGCCAGCAGCCCCCCCACAGGGGAACCTGAAGCTTTCTTT.

This clonotype was seen ten or more times. The chain is built from TRBV9 and TRBJ2-7; weak D call: TRBD2 (5 bases). Trimming took 2 bases from V and 7 from J, leaving 16 bases between them. CDR3 size: 14 residues. Germline CDR1 SGDLS, CDR2 YYNGEE. CDR3 protein: CASSVSDSSLEQYF. DNA of the CDR3: TGTGCCAGCAGCGTTTCGGACTCCTCCTTAGAGCAGTACTTC.

The rearrangement uses TRBV5-1 and TRBJ2-5; 7 nucleotides agree with TRBD2. The CDR3 totals 16 residues. Trimming cost V 4 bases and J 0 bases; bases outside gene matches: 9. Per germline, CDR1 SGHRS and CDR2 YFSETQ. The chain's CDR3 is CASSAGDYPYQETQYF. DNA of the CDR3: TGCGCCAGCAGCGCGGGGGACTACCCGTACCAAGAGACCCAGTACTTC.

The gene calls are TRBV28 and TRBJ2-2, with D unresolved. CDR1 is MDHEN and CDR2 is SYDVKM in the germline V gene. V gave up 3 bases and J gave up 7 bases, with 6 bases separating them. CDR3 length: 12 residues. The CDR3 loop is CASSLVGGELFF. The DNA for the CDR3 is TGTGCCAGCAGTTTGGTTGGCGGGGAGCTGTTTTTT.

The V gene is TRBV6-5, the J gene TRBJ2-5, with D unresolved. There are 15 residues in the CDR3. Germline V gene data show CDR1 as MNHEY and CDR2 as SVGAGI. V lost 0 bases, J lost 4 bases, and 12 bases lay in between. The CDR3 spells CASSYSKVLSETQYF. In DNA, the CDR3 is TGTGCCAGCAGTTACTCGAAAGTCCTCTCAGAGACCCAGTACTTC.

This clonotype was observed at least ten times. The rearrangement uses TRBV3-1 and TRBJ1-5, with TRBD1 matching over 9 bases. Trimming removed 0 bases from V and 6 bases from J; junction bases left unmatched: 9. From germline, CDR1 is LGHDT and CDR2 YNNKEL (reference sequence). This CDR3 contains 17 residues. This CDR3 reads CASSQDLTGGGGQPQHF. The DNA for the CDR3 is TGTGCCAGCAGCCAAGATTTGACAGGGGGTGGTGGTCAGCCCCAGCATTTT.

V usage is TRBV12-3 or TRBV12-4 and J usage is TRBJ2-6; D ambiguous. The CDR3 runs 15 residues. Trimming removed 3 bases from V and 2 bases from J, with 8 bases in between. Here the CDR3 reads CASSLAAPGANVLTF. For the CDR3, the DNA is TGTGCCAGCAGTTTGGCGGCTCCTGGGGCCAACGTCCTGACTTTC.

J is TRBJ2-2 and V is TRBV5-1; D gene uncertain. CDR3 length: 13 residues. Looked up from germline, CDR1 is SGHRS and CDR2 is YFSETQ. V was trimmed by 4 bases and J by 5 bases, leaving 9 bases between them. CDR3 sequence (DNA): TGCGCCAGCAGCCCTTATGAAACCGGGGAGCTGTTTTTT. It translates to CASSPYETGELFF.

J is TRBJ2-7 and V is TRBV24-1, with 8 bases matching TRBD1. Unmatched junction bases numbered 8, after V lost 4 bases and J lost 4 bases. Germline V gene sequence: CDR1 KGHDR, CDR2 SFDVKD. The CDR3 is 15 amino acids. Here the CDR3 reads CATSEKGQGEYEQYF. The DNA of the CDR3 is TGTGCCACCAGTGAAAAAGGACAGGGAGAATACGAGCAGTACTTC.

This clonotype was recorded many times. V and J are TRBV20-1 and TRBJ2-7; 13 positions match TRBD2. CDR1 is DFQATT and CDR2 is SNEGSKA in the germline V gene (reference sequence). V dropped 6 bases and J dropped 5; count of bases not matched to a gene: 7. The CDR3 extends over 14 amino acids. CDR3 loop: CSAWGLAGRHEQYF. CDR3 sequence (DNA): TGCAGTGCCTGGGGACTAGCGGGACGTCACGAGCAGTACTTC.

The genes are TRBV28 and TRBJ2-7, with TRBD2 identical over 14 bases. Germline lookup yields CDR1 MDHEN and CDR2 SYDVKM. The CDR3 runs 14 residues. V lost 6 bases to trimming and J lost 7 bases; unmatched junction nucleotides: 5. The DNA for the CDR3 is TGTGCCAGCAGGGGGGGACTAGCGGGAGTTGAGCAGTACTTC. Translated: CASRGGLAGVEQYF.

This clonotype was seen more than once but under ten times. This chain links TRBV30 with TRBJ2-3, with a tentative D call TRBD2 (5 bases). V lost 2 bases and J lost 5, with 5 bases in between. This CDR3 spans 11 amino acids. CDR1 and CDR2 from the germline V gene are GTSNPN and SVGIG (reference sequence). The CDR3 is CAWSRGDTQYF. The CDR3, as DNA: TGTGCCTGGAGTCGGGGAGATACGCAGTATTTT.

In this sample, this clonotype turned up a few times. The chain recombines TRBV10-1 with TRBJ2-3, with TRBD2 as a possible D gene (6 bases). Germline values: CDR1 WNHNN, CDR2 SYGVQD (reference sequence). CDR3 size: 16 residues. V dropped 6 bases and J dropped 0 bases, with 16 bases sitting between them. In DNA, the CDR3 is TGCGCCAGCAGCTCAGAGCCGGGAGCTAGCACAGATACGCAGTATTTT. Its protein is CASSSEPGASTDTQYF.

This clonotype has more than one count but fewer than ten. The genes are TRBV6-5 and TRBJ1-3, with D perhaps matching TRBD1 (5 bases). Trimming removed 2 bases at V and 4 bases at J, with 12 bases between. The germline V gene has CDR1 MNHEY and CDR2 SVGAGI. CDR3 size: 15 residues. The CDR3: CASSYRWGTGNTIYF. CDR3 DNA: TGTGCCAGCAGTTACCGATGGGGGACCGGAAACACCATATATTTT.

At least ten counts were recorded for this clonotype. The genes are TRBV12-3 or TRBV12-4 and TRBJ2-1, with D perhaps TRBD2 (6 bases). The CDR3 extends over 15 amino acids. The V end lost 10 bases, the J end lost 2 bases, and 18 bases lay between the germline ends. CDR3 DNA sequence: TGTGCCACCTCTGGGGGGAGGAGACCCTACAATGAGCAGTTCTTC. It translates to CATSGGRRPYNEQFF.

This clonotype was observed at least ten times. The chain employs TRBV20-1 and TRBJ2-3; 10 bases are a match to TRBD2. The CDR3 is 17 amino acids. V lost 6 bases to trimming and J lost 0 bases; unmatched junction nucleotides: 12. The germline CDR1 and CDR2 sequences are DFQATT and SNEGSKA (reference sequence). This chain's CDR3 is CSASGRGLASSTDTQYF. Written as DNA, the CDR3 is TGCAGTGCAAGCGGCCGGGGACTAGCGTCTAGCACAGATACGCAGTATTTT.